The source of this T cell receptor beta chain is a study of cytomegalovirus exposure and HLA in healthy donors. Points on this clone: Its specificity is not known.

The donors were members of the validation cohort, which comprised about 120 subjects and was separate from the first cohort of some 680 subjects. With 0 bases clipped from V and 1 base from J, the junction kept 9 bases outside the gene matches. CDR1 and CDR2 (germline): SNHLY, FYNNEI. This CDR3 is built from 18 residues. The table came from immunoSEQ multiplex PCR; TCRdb's copy has only in-frame clones and leaves some out. The table shows more than 150,000 clones, with around nine tenths occurring only once. Study outcomes and limitations: CMV antigen specificity of a few CMV-associated chains was confirmed in vitro. According to reports, the classifier identified cytomegalovirus status with high specificity and sensitivity. Researchers catalogued some 160 TCR beta chains as cytomegalovirus-associated.

The V and J genes are TRBV2 and TRBJ2-4; 7 positions agree with TRBD2. The sample was PBMCs. The receptor was derived from a man younger than 35 in good health and CMV-seronegative. In DNA, the CDR3 is TGTGCCAGCAGTGAAGCGGGAGGGCCTATCTTGGCCAAAAACATTCAGTACTTC. Protein sequence: CASSEAGGPILAKNIQYF.